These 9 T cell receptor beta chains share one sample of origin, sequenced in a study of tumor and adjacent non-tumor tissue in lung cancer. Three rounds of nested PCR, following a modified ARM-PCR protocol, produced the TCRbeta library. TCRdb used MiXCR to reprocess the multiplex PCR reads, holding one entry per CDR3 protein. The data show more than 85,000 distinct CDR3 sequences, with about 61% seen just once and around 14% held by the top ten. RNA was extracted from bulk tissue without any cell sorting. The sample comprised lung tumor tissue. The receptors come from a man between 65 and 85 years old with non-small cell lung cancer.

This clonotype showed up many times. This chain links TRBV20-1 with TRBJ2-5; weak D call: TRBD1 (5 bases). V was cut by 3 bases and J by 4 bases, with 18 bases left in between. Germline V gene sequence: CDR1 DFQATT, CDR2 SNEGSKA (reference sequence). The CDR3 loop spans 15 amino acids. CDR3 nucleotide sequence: TGCAGTGCTAGGAAGATCAGGGAAGGCCCAGAGACCCAGTACTTC. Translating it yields CSARKIREGPETQYF.

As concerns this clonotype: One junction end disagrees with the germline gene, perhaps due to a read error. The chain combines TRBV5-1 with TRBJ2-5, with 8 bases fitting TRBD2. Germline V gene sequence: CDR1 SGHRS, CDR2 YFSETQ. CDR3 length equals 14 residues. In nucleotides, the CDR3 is TGCGACAGCAGCCACGGGAGGGCCTGGGAGACCCAGTACTTC. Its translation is CDSSHGRAWETQYF.

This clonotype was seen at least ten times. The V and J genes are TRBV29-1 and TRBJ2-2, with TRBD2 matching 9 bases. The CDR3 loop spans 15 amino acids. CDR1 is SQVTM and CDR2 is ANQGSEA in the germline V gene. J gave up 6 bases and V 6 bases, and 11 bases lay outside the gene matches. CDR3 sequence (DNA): TGCAGCGTAGTCCTTCCAGCGGGAGGCCCCGGGGAGCTGTTTTTT. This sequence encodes CSVVLPAGGPGELFF.

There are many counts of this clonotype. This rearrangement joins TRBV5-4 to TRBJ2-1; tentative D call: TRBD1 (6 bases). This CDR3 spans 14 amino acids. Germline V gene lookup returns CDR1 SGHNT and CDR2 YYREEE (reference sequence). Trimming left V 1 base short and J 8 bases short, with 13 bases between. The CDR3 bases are TGTGCCAGCAGCTTGAACAGGGATATAGATGAGCAGTTCTTC. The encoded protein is CASSLNRDIDEQFF.

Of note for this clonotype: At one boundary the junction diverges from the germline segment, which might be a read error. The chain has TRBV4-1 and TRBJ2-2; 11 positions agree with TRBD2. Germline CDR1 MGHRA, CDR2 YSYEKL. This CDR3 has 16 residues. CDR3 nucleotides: TGCGCCAGCAGCCAAGATCCACTAGCGGGAGCCGGGGTGCTGTTTTTT. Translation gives CASSQDPLAGAGVLFF.

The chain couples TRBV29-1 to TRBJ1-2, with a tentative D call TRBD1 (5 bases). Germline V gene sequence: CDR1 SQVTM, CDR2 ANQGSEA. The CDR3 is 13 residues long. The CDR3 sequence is CNAGRLGTYGYTF. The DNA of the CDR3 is TGCAACGCTGGCCGCCTAGGGACCTATGGCTACACCTTC. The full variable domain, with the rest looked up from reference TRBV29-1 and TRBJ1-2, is SAVISQKPSRDICQRGTSLTIQCQVDSQVTMMFWYRQQPGQSLTLIATANQGSEATYESGFVIDKFPISRPNLTFSTLTVSNMSPEDSSIYLCNAGRLGTYGYTFGSGTRLTVV.

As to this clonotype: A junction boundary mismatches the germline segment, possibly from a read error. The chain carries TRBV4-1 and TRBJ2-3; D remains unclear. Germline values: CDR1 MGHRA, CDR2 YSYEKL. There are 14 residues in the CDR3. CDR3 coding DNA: TGTGCCAGCAGCTCACAGAGATCTGCGGATATGCAGTATTTT. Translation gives CASSSQRSADMQYF.

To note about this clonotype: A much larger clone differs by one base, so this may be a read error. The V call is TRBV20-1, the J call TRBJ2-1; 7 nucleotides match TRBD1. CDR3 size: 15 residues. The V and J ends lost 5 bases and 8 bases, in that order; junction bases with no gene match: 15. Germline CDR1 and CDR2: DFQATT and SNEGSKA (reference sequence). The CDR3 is CSASYRQGPFYEQFF. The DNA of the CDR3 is TGCAGTGCTTCTTATAGACAGGGACCCTTCTATGAGCAGTTCTTC.

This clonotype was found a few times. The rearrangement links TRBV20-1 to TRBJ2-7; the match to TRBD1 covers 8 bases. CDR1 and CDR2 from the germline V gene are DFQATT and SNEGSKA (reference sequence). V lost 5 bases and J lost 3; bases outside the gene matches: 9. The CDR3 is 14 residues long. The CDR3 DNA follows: TGCAGTGCTTTCGGACAGGGTCTTGTCTACGAGCAGTACTTC. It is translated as CSAFGQGLVYEQYF.